Many counts were recorded for the clone carrying this T cell receptor (beta chain). Its antigen is not identified. Axillary draining lymph nodes of breast cancer patients supplied the node samples. The sample is drawn from a study of breast tumors, draining lymph nodes, adjacent tissues. Study-wide points: That most tumor T cells come from lymph nodes remained unproven.

MiXCR, applied by TCRdb to the multiplex PCR reads, yields one record per CDR3 protein. The data hold 200,000 to 300,000 distinct CDR3 sequences, with around 30% observed a single time. The clonotype was recovered from a female donor with breast cancer. Some clones in this sample may be carry-over from other donors' samples. Sample: axillary lymph node tissue.

CDR3 in DNA: TGTGCCAGCAGTTTCGGGAGGGAAGGGGAGCAGTACTTC. Protein product: CASSFGREGEQYF. The rearrangement uses TRBV12-3 or TRBV12-4 and TRBJ2-7, with TRBD2 identical over 8 bases. The CDR3 totals 13 residues. J gave up 7 bases and V 3 bases, and 5 bases lay outside the gene matches.